The clone carrying this TCR beta chain was observed at least ten times. Antigen: not known. In germline, CDR1 is MNHEY, CDR2 SMNVEV (reference sequence). The CDR3 extends over 12 amino acids. With 4 bases clipped from V and 12 bases from J, the junction kept 5 bases outside the gene matches. The data were produced by immunoSEQ multiplex PCR, yet TCRdb's version contains in-frame clones alone and is incomplete. The sample includes roughly 80,000 clones, 75% to 90% of them seen just once. Patients were excluded for autoimmune disease history or systemic immunosuppression. The sample is drawn from a study of OX40 agonist ivuxolimab in advanced cancers. Overall study: Patient treatment consisted of intravenous ivuxolimab administration every 2 weeks at 0.01 to 10 mg/kg. Broader study findings: Clones of CD4+ and CD8+ blood T cells grew by week 6 at doses of 0.1 to 3.0 mg/kg.

This receptor was taken from an adult with an advanced solid tumor such as melanoma, head and neck, liver or kidney cancer. This chain connects TRBV27 to TRBJ2-1; 8 nucleotides line up with TRBD1. The specimen comprised CD4+ or CD8+ T cells sorted from blood, sampled in a trial of the OX40 agonist ivuxolimab. Written as DNA, the CDR3 is TGTGCCAGCAGTTCGGACAGGGTACGGCAGTTCTTC. Protein product: CASSSDRVRQFF.